This entry features one T cell receptor (beta chain) sequence. The antigen is undetermined. The table came from immunoSEQ multiplex PCR; TCRdb's copy has only in-frame clones and leaves some out. The repertoire holds about 52,000 clones, with about 86% as singletons. The data stem from a study of T cells after posttransplantation cyclophosphamide. CDR1 SGDLS and CDR2 YYNGEE come from the germline V gene. V was trimmed by 2 bases and J by 10 bases, leaving 23 bases between them. The CDR3 length is 16 residues. Study conclusions and caveats: TRB overlap between skin or GI tissue T cells and blood was limited. Later post-transplant blood repertoires were often dominated by donor CD8+ memory clones. Recipient CMV seropositivity and CMV reactivation strongly tracked TRB clonality.

This chain links TRBV9 with TRBJ2-3; a weak D match, TRBD1 (6 bases). Sample: PBMCs. The sequence was collected from a man between 25 and 39 years old with a blood cancer, CMV-positive, and with a related stem cell donor. As DNA, the CDR3 is TGTGCCAGCAGCGTTTCGTCCTTGGGGGCGGCGGGTTCGCAGTATTTT. Translating it yields CASSVSSLGAAGSQYF.